Each of the 10 T cell receptor beta chains below was sequenced from the same sample in a study of T cell repertoires in cytomegalovirus infection (dated by TCRdb to 2018 to 2020). According to the study, the label for this sample's treatment or condition signals: in vitro stimulation with specific CMV peptide epitopes to enrich CMV-specific T cells. Sequencing used an Illumina HiSeq 1500. The public reads were reanalyzed by TCRdb: fastp trimming at Q25, MiXCR alignment, in-frame beta chains only. Identical CDR3 protein sequences are pooled into one entry, listed with their most common genes and DNA. The sample table records 450,000 to 600,000 distinct CDR3 sequences; 40% to 50% of these occur just once. The top ten hold 35% to 50% of the sample. Their cognate antigens are unknown. The input for sequencing was cultured PBMCs, taken from culture after CMV antigen stimulation. These receptor sequences come from a human donor in good health (CMV status not recorded). Some clones in this sample may be carry-over from other donors' samples.

J is TRBJ2-7 and V is TRBV7-4, with D unresolved. V shed 1 base and J shed 5 bases, with 15 bases lying between them. The CDR3 length is 15 residues. The germline CDR1 and CDR2 sequences are SGHVT and SQSDAQ. This CDR3 is CASSLGASRDHEQYF. For the CDR3, the DNA is TGTGCCAGCAGCTTAGGGGCATCTCGAGACCACGAGCAGTACTTC.

The sample holds a few counts of this clonotype. DNA of the CDR3: TGTGCCAGTAGTACTAGCGGCTACAATGAGCAGTTCTTC. This encodes CASSTSGYNEQFF. The chain joins TRBV19 to TRBJ2-1; 7 nucleotides align to TRBD2. The J segment lost 3 bases and the V segment lost 4 bases, leaving 0 bases of the junction unmatched. There are 13 residues in the CDR3. CDR1 is LNHDA, CDR2 SQIVND, per germline (reference sequence).

This chain uses TRBV7-2 with TRBJ2-1; D not certain. The CDR3 has 13 amino acids. CDR1 is SGHTA and CDR2 is FQGNSA in the germline V gene. The V end was cut by 5 bases, the J end by 9 bases, with 14 bases between. CDR3 nucleotides: TGTGCCAGCAGCCCCCCTGAGCTACGTGAGCAGTTCTTC. Its translation: CASSPPELREQFF.

This chain connects TRBV6-5 to TRBJ2-1; D remains unclear. Germline lookup yields CDR1 MNHEY and CDR2 SVGAGI. CDR3 length: 14 residues. Trimming took off 0 bases at V and 7 bases at J, with 10 bases between the two ends. As DNA, the CDR3 is TGTGCCAGCAGTTACTCCGCCGGCTGGAATGAGCAGTTCTTC. Its protein is CASSYSAGWNEQFF.

The J gene is TRBJ2-5, the V gene TRBV6-2 or TRBV6-3; D tentatively fits TRBD1 or TRBD2 (5 bases each). V was trimmed by 6 bases and J by 3 bases, leaving 20 bases between them. This CDR3 is built from 16 residues. Germline V gene lookup returns CDR1 MNHEY and CDR2 SVGEGT. CDR3 sequence (DNA): TGTGCCAGCAGACCCGTGTGGGGGAGCAGAGAAGAGACCCAGTACTTC. This codes for CASRPVWGSREETQYF.

The chain combines TRBV7-4 with TRBJ2-3, with TRBD2 matching over 7 bases. Per germline, CDR1 SGHVT and CDR2 SQSDAQ. The CDR3 sequence is 16 residues long. V lost 3 bases to trimming and J lost 9 bases; unmatched junction nucleotides: 15. CDR3 sequence (DNA): TGTGCCAGCAGCTTCTTGGGGGGGAAGGACTCGTGGACGCAGTATTTT. This codes for CASSFLGGKDSWTQYF.

This clonotype appeared many times. This sequence joins TRBV7-2 and TRBJ2-5, with D possibly TRBD1 on 5 matching bases. Per the germline V gene, CDR1 is SGHTA and CDR2 is FQGNSA. The CDR3 spans 13 residues. V lost 1 base and J 4 bases, leaving 7 bases between the germline ends. The chain's CDR3 is CASSLVRGETQYF. The CDR3 DNA is TGTGCCAGCAGCTTAGTTAGGGGAGAGACCCAGTACTTC.

The chain has TRBV7-2 and TRBJ2-1; TRBD2 matches at 8 bases. This CDR3 is built from 22 residues. Per the germline V gene, CDR1 is SGHTA and CDR2 is FQGNSA. Trimming removed 7 bases from V and 1 base from J; junction bases left unmatched: 27. The CDR3 DNA follows: TGTGCCAGCACTGGACGGACCTACAGCGGGAGAGTTTGGTCTCGGTCCTACAATGAGCAGTTCTTC. Its translation is CASTGRTYSGRVWSRSYNEQFF.

This clonotype was counted only a few times. V usage is TRBV7-8 and J usage is TRBJ1-6; D gene uncertain. Trimming pared 4 bases from V and 9 bases from J, leaving 7 bases between. This CDR3 has 12 residues. Germline V gives CDR1 SGHVS, CDR2 FQNEAQ. CDR3 in DNA: TGTGCCAGCAGCTCTGCGGGTTCACCCCTCCACTTT. This codes for CASSSAGSPLHF.

The genes are TRBV19 and TRBJ1-2; 7 nucleotides line up with TRBD1. The V and J ends lost 10 bases and 3 bases, in that order; junction bases with no gene match: 14. This CDR3 contains 15 residues. Germline V gene sequence: CDR1 LNHDA, CDR2 SQIVND (reference sequence). CDR3 in DNA: TGTGCCACCTCAAAGGGGGGACAGAACTACTATGGCTACACCTTC. Its translation: CATSKGGQNYYGYTF.